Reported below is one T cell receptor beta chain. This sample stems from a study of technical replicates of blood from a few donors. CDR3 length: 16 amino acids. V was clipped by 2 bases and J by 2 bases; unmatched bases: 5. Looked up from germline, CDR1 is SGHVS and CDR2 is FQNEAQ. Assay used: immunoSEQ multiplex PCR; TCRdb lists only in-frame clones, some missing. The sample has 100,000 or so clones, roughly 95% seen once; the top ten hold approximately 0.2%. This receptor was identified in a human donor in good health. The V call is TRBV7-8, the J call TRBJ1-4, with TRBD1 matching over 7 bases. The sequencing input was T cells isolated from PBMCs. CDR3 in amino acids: CASSLLNRGTNEKLFF. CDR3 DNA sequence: TGTGCCAGCAGCTTACTAAACAGGGGTACTAATGAAAAACTGTTTTTT.